Detailed here is one T cell receptor (beta chain). One base away lies a much larger clone, so this may be a sequencing read error. The sample originates from a study of metastatic and nonmetastatic thyroid tumors. TCRdb re-clonotyped the PCR reads via MiXCR. The data hold 30,000 to 35,000 clones, with 15% observed a single time. Every patient underwent thyroid surgery untreated. V dropped 6 bases and J dropped 0 bases, with 30 bases sitting between them. The CDR3 extends over 21 amino acids. The sequence was obtained from a male donor with papillary thyroid cancer or a benign thyroid nodule (not recorded which). Some clones in this sample may be carry-over from other donors' samples. V and J are TRBV12-3 or TRBV12-4 and TRBJ2-1; tentatively, D is TRBD1 (5 bases). Sequencing was done on a sample of blood. The CDR3 region is CASRPRMGIARGTGSYNEQFF. The CDR3 DNA reads TGTGCCAGCAGACCCAGGATGGGGATAGCTAGGGGCACTGGCTCCTACAATGAGCAGTTCTTC.